These 17 T cell receptor beta chains came from one sample sequenced in a study of identical twins. TCRdb reprocessed the 5' RACE reads with MiXCR, giving one entry per CDR3 protein. The table has 420,000 or so distinct CDR3 sequences, about a fifth seen once; the top ten hold around 10%. Sequences were obtained from naive T cells sorted from blood. These receptors were obtained from a man between 50 and 59 years old in good health.

This clonotype was counted ten times or more. The chain uses TRBV15 and TRBJ2-1, with no clear D. The length of the CDR3 is 17 residues. The V end was cut by 5 bases, the J end by 2 bases, with 19 bases between. Germline V gene sequence: CDR1 LNHNV, CDR2 YYDKDF (reference sequence). CDR3 amino acids: CATSRALVTLPYNEQFF. CDR3 bases: TGTGCCACCAGCCGAGCGCTCGTGACCCTCCCCTACAATGAGCAGTTCTTC.

The V call is TRBV28, the J call TRBJ2-1; D is possibly TRBD1 or TRBD2 (5 bases each). CDR1 MDHEN and CDR2 SYDVKM come from the germline V gene. Trimming took 3 bases from V and 10 from J, leaving 16 bases between them. The CDR3 extends over 14 amino acids. The CDR3 reads CASSFPGTGREQFF. DNA of the CDR3: TGTGCCAGCAGTTTCCCCGGGACCGGTAGGGAGCAGTTCTTC.

V usage is TRBV12-3 or TRBV12-4 and J usage is TRBJ2-7; TRBD1 might be the D (5 bases). The V end was cut by 2 bases, the J end by 3 bases, with 8 bases between. There are 13 residues in the CDR3. The CDR3 bases are TGTGCCAGCAGTTTATGGCAGGGCTACGAGCAGTACTTC. It is translated as CASSLWQGYEQYF.

There are a few counts of this clonotype. This chain connects TRBV10-2 to TRBJ2-3, with D uncertain. Trimming took 2 bases from V and 0 from J, leaving 9 bases between them. The CDR3 sequence is 15 residues long. The V gene's germline CDR1 is WSHSY and CDR2 SAAADI. CDR3 bases: TGCGCCAGCAGTGAGGGGCCGCCCAGCACAGATACGCAGTATTTT. As protein: CASSEGPPSTDTQYF.

The gene calls are TRBV11-2 and TRBJ2-2; D perhaps matches TRBD1 (6 bases). Trimming shortened V by 2 bases and J by 6 bases, and 10 bases separated the two germline ends. CDR1 and CDR2 from the germline V gene are SGHAT and FQNNGV. This CDR3 region has 14 residues. This chain's CDR3 is CASSLNRAPGELFF. CDR3 coding DNA: TGTGCCAGCAGCTTAAACAGGGCTCCCGGGGAGCTGTTTTTT.

The chain joins TRBV20-1 to TRBJ2-7; unclear D gene. Germline CDR1 and CDR2: DFQATT and SNEGSKA (reference sequence). CDR3 length equals 13 residues. V was clipped by 3 bases and J by 2 bases, with 11 bases between them. The CDR3 protein is CSARTLWAYEQYF. For the CDR3, the DNA is TGCAGTGCTAGGACACTTTGGGCCTACGAGCAGTACTTC.

The chain combines TRBV30 with TRBJ2-1; no definite D call. The CDR3 spans 14 residues. The germline V gene encodes CDR1 GTSNPN and CDR2 SVGIG (reference sequence). V gave up 6 bases and J gave up 0 bases, with 12 bases separating them. As DNA, the CDR3 is TGTGCCTGCCGAAGACCTAGCTCCTACAATGAGCAGTTCTTC. Translation: CACRRPSSYNEQFF.

The gene calls are TRBV11-2 and TRBJ2-7, with 10 nucleotides matching TRBD2. The CDR3 totals 15 residues. V shed 3 bases and J 4 bases; nucleotides not matched to a gene: 6. Germline V lookup: CDR1 SGHAT, CDR2 FQNNGV. The CDR3 coding sequence is TGTGCCAGCAGCTTTTCCTGGACTAGCGGATACGAGCAGTACTTC. This gives the protein CASSFSWTSGYEQYF.

The chain uses TRBV9 and TRBJ2-2; TRBD2 matches at 12 bases. This CDR3 is 17 amino acids long. CDR1 and CDR2 from the germline V gene are SGDLS and YYNGEE. Trimming took 3 bases from V and 4 from J; bases not matched to a gene: 7. The CDR3 sequence is CASSGSGLAGPTGELFF. CDR3 DNA: TGTGCCAGCAGCGGATCTGGACTAGCGGGACCCACCGGGGAGCTGTTTTTT.

The CDR3 coding sequence is TGCGCCAGCAGCCAAGATTGGGGACGGCCACTATTCGAAGCTTTCTTT. It specifies CASSQDWGRPLFEAFF. The chain carries TRBV4-3 and TRBJ1-1, with D possibly TRBD1 on 5 matching bases. This CDR3 is 16 amino acids long. V lost 0 bases to trimming and J lost 8 bases, with 19 bases between them. Germline values: CDR1 LGHNA, CDR2 YSLEER.

This clonotype was counted ten times or more. The J gene is TRBJ2-5, the V gene TRBV5-1, with 14 bases lining up with TRBD2. The V segment lost 2 bases and the J segment 1 base; nucleotides outside the gene matches: 7. Per germline, CDR1 SGHRS and CDR2 YFSETQ. The CDR3 is 18 amino acids. This CDR3 is CASSLLGLAGAVQETQYF. CDR3 in DNA: TGCGCCAGCAGCTTACTGGGACTAGCGGGAGCAGTCCAAGAGACCCAGTACTTC.

The table lists this clonotype with many counts. The chain recombines TRBV29-1 with TRBJ2-7; tentatively, D is TRBD2 (6 bases). The CDR3 loop spans 16 amino acids. In germline, CDR1 is SQVTM, CDR2 ANQGSEA. The germline V and J ends were trimmed by 2 bases and 2 bases, with 19 bases remaining between them. The CDR3 DNA reads as TGCAGCGTTGAATTTGCGGGACGTCCGAACCCCTACGAGCAGTACTTC. Encoded protein: CSVEFAGRPNPYEQYF.

There are many counts of this clonotype. The chain combines TRBV19 with TRBJ1-2; D perhaps matches TRBD1 (6 bases). Trimming left V 8 bases short and J 2 bases short, with 12 bases between. Germline V CDR1 and CDR2: LNHDA, SQIVND (reference sequence). The CDR3 extends over 13 amino acids. The CDR3 nucleotides are TGTGCCAGTGTGGGCAGGGGAAACTATGGCTACACCTTC. Its translation is CASVGRGNYGYTF.

This clonotype came up a few times. The chain carries TRBV7-6 and TRBJ2-2; tentative D call: TRBD2 (5 bases). CDR3 size: 13 residues. V was pared by 4 bases and J by 8 bases, with 11 bases between. Germline CDR1 SGHVS, CDR2 FNYEAQ. CDR3 sequence reads: CASSYPRGGELFF. CDR3 DNA: TGTGCCAGCAGCTATCCTAGAGGGGGGGAGCTGTTTTTT.

This clonotype showed up many times. The chain combines TRBV5-5 with TRBJ2-6; TRBD1 matches at 8 bases. Germline values: CDR1 SGHKS, CDR2 YYEKEE (reference sequence). J lost 3 bases, V lost 4 bases, and 6 bases had no gene match. This CDR3 is 16 amino acids long. The CDR3 loop reads CASSGTGGGGANVLTF. The CDR3 DNA follows: TGTGCCAGCAGCGGTACAGGGGGTGGTGGGGCCAACGTCCTGACTTTC.

In its sample, this clonotype was seen many times. This chain uses TRBV20-1 with TRBJ2-5, with TRBD2 matching 10 bases. CDR3 length equals 15 residues. The germline CDR1 and CDR2 sequences are DFQATT and SNEGSKA (reference sequence). The V and J ends lost 5 bases and 0 bases, in that order; junction bases with no gene match: 6. The CDR3 DNA reads TGCAGTGCTCCTAAACTAGCGGGGTACCAAGAGACCCAGTACTTC. This sequence encodes CSAPKLAGYQETQYF.

This clonotype was counted once. This sequence joins TRBV6-1 and TRBJ2-5; 8 bases are a match to TRBD2. Looked up from germline, CDR1 is MNHNS and CDR2 is SASEGT. This CDR3 is 16 amino acids long. Germline trimming cut 2 bases from V and 3 bases from J; bases unmatched to any gene: 8. The CDR3 DNA is TGTGCCAGCAGTGAACTGATTAGCGGGGAGGAAGAGACCCAGTACTTC. Protein: CASSELISGEEETQYF.